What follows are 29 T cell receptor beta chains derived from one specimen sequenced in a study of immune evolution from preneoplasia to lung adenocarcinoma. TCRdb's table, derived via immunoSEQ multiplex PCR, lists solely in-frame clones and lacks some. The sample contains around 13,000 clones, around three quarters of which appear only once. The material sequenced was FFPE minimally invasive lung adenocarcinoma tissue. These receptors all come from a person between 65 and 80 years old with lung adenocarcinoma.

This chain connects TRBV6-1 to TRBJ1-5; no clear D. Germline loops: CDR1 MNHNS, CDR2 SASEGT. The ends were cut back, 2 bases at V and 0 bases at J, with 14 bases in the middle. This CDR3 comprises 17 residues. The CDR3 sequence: CASSESPDSYSNQPQHF. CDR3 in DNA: TGTGCCAGCAGTGAATCCCCGGATAGCTATAGCAATCAGCCCCAGCATTTT.

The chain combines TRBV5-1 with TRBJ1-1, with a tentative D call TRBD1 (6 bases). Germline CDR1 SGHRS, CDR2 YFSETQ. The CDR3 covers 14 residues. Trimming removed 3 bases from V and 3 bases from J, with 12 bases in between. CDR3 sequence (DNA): TGCGCCAGCAGCTCTGGAGGGGGGTACACTGAAGCTTTCTTT. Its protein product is CASSSGGGYTEAFF.

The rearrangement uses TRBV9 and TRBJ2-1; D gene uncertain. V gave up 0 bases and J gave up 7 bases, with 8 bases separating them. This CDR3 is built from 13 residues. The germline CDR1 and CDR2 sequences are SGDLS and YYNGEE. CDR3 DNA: TGTGCCAGCAGCGTAGCGCCCCTGAATGAGCAGTTCTTC. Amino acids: CASSVAPLNEQFF.

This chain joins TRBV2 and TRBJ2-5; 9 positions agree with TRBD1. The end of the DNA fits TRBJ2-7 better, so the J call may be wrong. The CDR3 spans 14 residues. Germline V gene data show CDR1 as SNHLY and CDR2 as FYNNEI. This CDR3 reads CASIRDRGKDEQYF. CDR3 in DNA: TGTGCCAGCATCCGAGACAGGGGGAAGGACGAGCAGTACTTC.

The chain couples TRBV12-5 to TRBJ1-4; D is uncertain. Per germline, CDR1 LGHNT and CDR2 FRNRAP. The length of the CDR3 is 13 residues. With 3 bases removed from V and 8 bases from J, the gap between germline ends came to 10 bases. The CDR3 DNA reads TGTGCTAGTGGTTTAGGAACAGTAGAAAAACTGTTTTTT. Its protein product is CASGLGTVEKLFF.

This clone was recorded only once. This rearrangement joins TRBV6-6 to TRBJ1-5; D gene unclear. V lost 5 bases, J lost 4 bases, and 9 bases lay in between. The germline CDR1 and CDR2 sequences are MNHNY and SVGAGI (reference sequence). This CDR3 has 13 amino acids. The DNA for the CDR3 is TGTGCCAGCAGTAACGGGCCAAATCAGCCCCAGCATTTT. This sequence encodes CASSNGPNQPQHF.

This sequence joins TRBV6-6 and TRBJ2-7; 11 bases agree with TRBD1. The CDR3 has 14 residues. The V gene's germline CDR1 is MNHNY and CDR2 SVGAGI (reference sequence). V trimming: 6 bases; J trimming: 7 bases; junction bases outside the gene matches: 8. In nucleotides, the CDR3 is TGTGCCAGCAGGTCTGGACAGGGGGCGGGGGAGCAGTACTTC. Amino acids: CASRSGQGAGEQYF.

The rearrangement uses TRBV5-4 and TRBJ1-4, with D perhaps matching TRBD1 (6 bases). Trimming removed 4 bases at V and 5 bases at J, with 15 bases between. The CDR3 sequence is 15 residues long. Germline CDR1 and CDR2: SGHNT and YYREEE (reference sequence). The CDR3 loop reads CASSARGGLNEKLFF. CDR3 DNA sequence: TGTGCCAGCAGCGCCCGGGGGGGGCTAAATGAAAAACTGTTTTTT. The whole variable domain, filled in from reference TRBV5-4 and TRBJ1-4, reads ETGVTQSPTHLIKTRGQQVTLRCSSQSGHNTVSWYQQALGQGPQFIFQYYREEENGRGNFPPRFSGLQFPNYSSELNVNALELDDSALYLCASSARGGLNEKLFFGSGTQLSVL.

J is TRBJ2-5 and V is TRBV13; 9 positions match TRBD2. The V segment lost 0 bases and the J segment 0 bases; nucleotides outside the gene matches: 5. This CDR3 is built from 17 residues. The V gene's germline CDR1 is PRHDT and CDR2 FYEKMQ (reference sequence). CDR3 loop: CASSLGLAGGNQETQYF. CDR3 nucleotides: TGTGCCAGCAGCTTAGGCCTTGCGGGAGGGAACCAAGAGACCCAGTACTTC. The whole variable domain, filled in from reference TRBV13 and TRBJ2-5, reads AAGVIQSPRHLIKEKRETATLKCYPIPRHDTVYWYQQGPGQDPQFLISFYEKMQSDKGSIPDRFSAQQFSDYHSELNMSSLELGDSALYFCASSLGLAGGNQETQYFGPGTRLLVL.

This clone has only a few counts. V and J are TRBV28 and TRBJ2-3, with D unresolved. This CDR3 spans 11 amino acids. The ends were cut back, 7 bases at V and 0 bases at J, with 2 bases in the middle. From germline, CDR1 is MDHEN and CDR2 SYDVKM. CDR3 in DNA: TGTGCCAGCACCAGCACAGATACGCAGTATTTT. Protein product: CASTSTDTQYF.

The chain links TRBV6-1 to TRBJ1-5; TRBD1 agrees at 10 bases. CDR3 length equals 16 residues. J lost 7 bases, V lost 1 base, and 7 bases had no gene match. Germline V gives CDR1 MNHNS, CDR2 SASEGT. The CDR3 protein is CASSEDWTGGVQPQHF. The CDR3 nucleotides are TGTGCCAGCAGTGAAGATTGGACAGGGGGTGTCCAGCCCCAGCATTTT.

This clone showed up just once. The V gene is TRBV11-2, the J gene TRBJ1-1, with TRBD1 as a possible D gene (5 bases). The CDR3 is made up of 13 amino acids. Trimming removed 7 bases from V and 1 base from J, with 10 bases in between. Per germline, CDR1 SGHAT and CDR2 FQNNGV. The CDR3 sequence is CASNSGTNTEAFF. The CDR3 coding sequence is TGTGCCAGCAACTCAGGGACGAACACTGAAGCTTTCTTT.

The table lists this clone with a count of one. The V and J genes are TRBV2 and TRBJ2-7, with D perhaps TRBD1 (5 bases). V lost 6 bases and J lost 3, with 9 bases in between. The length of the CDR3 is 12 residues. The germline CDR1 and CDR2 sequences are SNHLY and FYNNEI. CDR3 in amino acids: CASSDDSYEQYF. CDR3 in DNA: TGTGCCAGCAGCGATGACAGCTACGAGCAGTACTTC.

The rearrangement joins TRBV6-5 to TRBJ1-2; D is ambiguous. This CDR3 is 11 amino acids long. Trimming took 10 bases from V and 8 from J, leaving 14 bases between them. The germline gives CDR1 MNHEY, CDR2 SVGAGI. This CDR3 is CATRDGGGYTF. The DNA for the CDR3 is TGTGCCACCCGAGATGGTGGGGGCTACACCTTC.

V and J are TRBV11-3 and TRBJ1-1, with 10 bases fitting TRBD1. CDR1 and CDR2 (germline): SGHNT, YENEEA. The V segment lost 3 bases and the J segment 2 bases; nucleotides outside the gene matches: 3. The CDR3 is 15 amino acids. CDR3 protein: CASSLGTGENTEAFF. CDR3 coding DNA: TGTGCCAGCAGCTTGGGGACAGGGGAAAACACTGAAGCTTTCTTT.

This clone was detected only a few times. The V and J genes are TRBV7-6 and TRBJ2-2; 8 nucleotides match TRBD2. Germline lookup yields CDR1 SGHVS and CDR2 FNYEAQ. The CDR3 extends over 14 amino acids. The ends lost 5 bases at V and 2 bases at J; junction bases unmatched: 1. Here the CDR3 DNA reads TGTGCCAGCAGCCGGACTAGCAACACCGGGGAGCTGTTTTTT. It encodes CASSRTSNTGELFF.

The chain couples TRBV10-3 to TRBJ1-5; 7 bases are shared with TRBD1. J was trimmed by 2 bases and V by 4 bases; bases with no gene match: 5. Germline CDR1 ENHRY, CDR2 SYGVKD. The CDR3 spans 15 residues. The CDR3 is CAISGTGAGNQPQHF. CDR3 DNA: TGTGCCATCAGTGGAACAGGGGCTGGCAATCAGCCCCAGCATTTT.

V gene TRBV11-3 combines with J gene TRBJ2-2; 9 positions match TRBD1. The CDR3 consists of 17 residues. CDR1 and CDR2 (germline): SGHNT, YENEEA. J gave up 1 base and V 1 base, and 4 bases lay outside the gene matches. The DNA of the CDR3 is TGTGCCAGCAGCTTAGGCATGGGACAGGGGAACACCGGGGAGCTGTTTTTT. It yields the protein CASSLGMGQGNTGELFF.

CDR3 residues: CASTTDGRSRTEAFF. Written as DNA, the CDR3 is TGTGCCAGCACCACGGACGGGAGGTCCCGAACTGAAGCTTTCTTT. V and J are TRBV5-4 and TRBJ1-1, with no clear D. This CDR3 has 15 residues. CDR1 and CDR2 (germline): SGHNT, YYREEE (reference sequence). V lost 6 bases and J 5 bases, leaving 20 bases between the germline ends.

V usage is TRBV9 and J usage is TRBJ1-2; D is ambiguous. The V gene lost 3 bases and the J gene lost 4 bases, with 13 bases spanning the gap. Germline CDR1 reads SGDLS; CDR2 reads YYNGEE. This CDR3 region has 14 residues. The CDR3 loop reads CASSDNAGGYGYTF. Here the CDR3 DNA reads TGTGCCAGCAGCGATAATGCTGGAGGCTATGGCTACACCTTC. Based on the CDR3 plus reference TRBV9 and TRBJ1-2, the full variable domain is DSGVTQTPKHLITATGQRVTLRCSPRSGDLSVYWYQQSLDQGLQFLIQYYNGEERAKGNILERFSAQQFPDLHSELNLSSLELGDSALYFCASSDNAGGYGYTFGSGTRLTVV.

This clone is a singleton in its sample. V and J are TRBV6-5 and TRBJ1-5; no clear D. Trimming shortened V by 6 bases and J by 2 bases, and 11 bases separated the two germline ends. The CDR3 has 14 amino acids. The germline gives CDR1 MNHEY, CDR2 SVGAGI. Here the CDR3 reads CASSSVGGNQPQHF. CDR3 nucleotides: TGTGCCAGCAGCTCGGTAGGAGGCAATCAGCCCCAGCATTTT.

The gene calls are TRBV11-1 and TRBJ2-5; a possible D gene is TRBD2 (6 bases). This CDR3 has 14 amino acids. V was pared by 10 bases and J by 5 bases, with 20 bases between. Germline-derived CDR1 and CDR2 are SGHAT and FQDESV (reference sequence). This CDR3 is CATGDLSEGETQYF. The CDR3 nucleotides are TGTGCCACCGGAGACCTTTCGGAGGGTGAGACCCAGTACTTC.

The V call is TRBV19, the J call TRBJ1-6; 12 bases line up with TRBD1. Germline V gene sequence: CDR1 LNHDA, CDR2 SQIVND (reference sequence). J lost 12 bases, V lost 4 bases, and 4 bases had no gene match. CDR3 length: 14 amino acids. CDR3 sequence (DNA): TGTGCCAGTAGTACCGGGACAGGGGGCGAACCCCTCCACTTT. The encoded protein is CASSTGTGGEPLHF.

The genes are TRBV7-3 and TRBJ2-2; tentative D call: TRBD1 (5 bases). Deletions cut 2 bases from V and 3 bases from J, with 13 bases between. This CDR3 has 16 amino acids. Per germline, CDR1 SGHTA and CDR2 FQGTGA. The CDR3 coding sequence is TGTGCCAGCAGCTTACCCCCAGGGATGGACACCGGGGAGCTGTTTTTT. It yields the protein CASSLPPGMDTGELFF.

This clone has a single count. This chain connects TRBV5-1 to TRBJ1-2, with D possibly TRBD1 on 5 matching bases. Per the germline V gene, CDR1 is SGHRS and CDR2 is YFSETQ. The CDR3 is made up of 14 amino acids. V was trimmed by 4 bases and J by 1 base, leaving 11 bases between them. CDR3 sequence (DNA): TGCGCCAGCAGCCCGGGGGGGGATAACTATGGCTACACCTTC. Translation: CASSPGGDNYGYTF.

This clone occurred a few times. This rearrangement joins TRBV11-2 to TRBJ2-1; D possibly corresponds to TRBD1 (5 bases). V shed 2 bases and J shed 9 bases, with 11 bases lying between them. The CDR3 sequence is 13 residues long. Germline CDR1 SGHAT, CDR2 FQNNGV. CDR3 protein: CASSLPTRGEQFF. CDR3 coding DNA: TGTGCCAGCAGCTTACCGACAAGGGGTGAGCAGTTCTTC. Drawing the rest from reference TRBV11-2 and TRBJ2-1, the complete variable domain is EAGVAQSPRYKIIEKRQSVAFWCNPISGHATLYWYQQILGQGPKLLIQFQNNGVVDDSQLPKDRFSAERLKGVDSTLKIQPAKLEDSAVYLCASSLPTRGEQFFGPGTRLTVL.

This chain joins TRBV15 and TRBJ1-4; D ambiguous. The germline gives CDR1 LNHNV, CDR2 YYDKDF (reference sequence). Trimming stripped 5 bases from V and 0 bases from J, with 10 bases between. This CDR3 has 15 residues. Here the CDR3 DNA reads TGTGCCACCAGCTTACGGTGGTCAACTAATGAAAAACTGTTTTTT. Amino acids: CATSLRWSTNEKLFF.

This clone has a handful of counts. CDR3: CASSRSRGREAFF. CDR3 nucleotide sequence: TGTGCCAGCAGCCGTTCACGGGGACGAGAAGCTTTCTTT. The chain couples TRBV11-3 to TRBJ1-1; D might be TRBD1 (5 bases). Germline V CDR1 and CDR2: SGHNT, YENEEA. CDR3 length: 13 residues. Trimming stripped 5 bases from V and 8 bases from J, with 15 bases between.

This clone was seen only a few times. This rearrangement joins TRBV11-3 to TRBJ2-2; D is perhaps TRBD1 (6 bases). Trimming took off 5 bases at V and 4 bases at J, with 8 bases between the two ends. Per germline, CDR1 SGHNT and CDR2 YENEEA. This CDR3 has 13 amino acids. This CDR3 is CASSPTGTGELFF. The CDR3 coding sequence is TGTGCCAGCAGCCCGACAGGCACCGGGGAGCTGTTTTTT.